What follows is one T cell receptor (beta chain) and its context. This clone was picked up one time. Its antigen has not been determined. Base qualities were left out, and no much larger clone turns up one base away. This sample was taken from a study of blood T cell repertoires in COVID-19 (TCRdb year 2020). About the full investigation: Samples from collaborators originated in the United States, Italy and Spain and spanned both the acute and convalescent phases of COVID-19. The material from the prospective study consisted of cDNA or gDNA derived from T cells, B-cell-depleted T cells, or PBMCs. Deeply sampled blood TCRbeta repertoires from subjects exposed to, actively infected with, or recovered from COVID-19 were included in the dataset. The repertoires were released in a freely available public database meant as a resource for research on the immune response to SARS-CoV-2. Samples were obtained from the ongoing ImmuneRACE study (first 160 participants) and from some 1,300 subjects provided by 6 global collaborators. The sample metadata nearly always contained a de-identified subject ID, COVID-19 status, age in years and sex. Where available, HLA class I and class II types were taken from metadata supplied by the sample provider and were not determined by assay-based typing.

The study at large found these results: How much clinical and demographic metadata was included differed by source and by participant, and the metadata was provided uncurated.

The cysteine opens and the phenylalanine closes a CDR3 of 15 amino acids. Just the 45-base CDR3 DNA is kept, in frame starting at base 1. Reading the germline V gene (reference sequence) gives CDR1 SGHNT and CDR2 YYREEE. For this chain, trimming is 3 bases at the V end and 5 bases at the J end, and the number of junction bases without a gene match is 7. Each collaborating institution followed its own protocols to collect whole blood in K2EDTA tubes. For TCRbeta analysis, collaborators shipped samples in one of three forms: frozen whole blood, isolated PBMCs, or DNA extracted from either of those sample types. TCRbeta CDR3 regions were amplified from genomic DNA by means of the immunoSEQ Assay, a bias-controlled multiplex PCR. In the original analysis: Nucleated cell counts per sample were estimated from amplification of reference gene primers within the assay. Sequence reads were collapsed and filtered to measure the absolute abundance of every unique TCRbeta CDR3 rearrangement. For each sample, productive Simpson clonality was calculated as the square root of Simpson's diversity index across productive rearrangements. TCRdb's version of the immuneACCESS table is confined to in-frame rearrangements and falls short of the full clone set. An unresolved V gene accounts for under half of the shortfall where checked; the remainder is of unknown origin. The V and J calls and the clone size are those of that table, but D and trimming were determined from the DNA. Counted in this sample were roughly 200,000 clones; approximately 81% of them appeared once. The ten most abundant clones make up 20% of the sample.

The rearrangement joined TRBV5-4 to TRBJ2-2; the central 7 bases match TRBD2. The TCR was taken from a human donor in a cohort sampled during active COVID-19. Sequencing was performed on peripheral blood. The CDR3 is CASSSPGLRTGELFF. The base sequence is TGTGCCAGCAGCTCCCCGGGACTAAGGACCGGGGAGCTGTTTTTT.